Here is one T cell receptor (beta chain) with its context. In the authors' methods: How many nucleated cells were present was estimated from reference gene primer amplification. Data came from immunoSEQ multiplex PCR; TCRdb stores just in-frame clones and leaves some out. V and J calls plus clone size are reproduced from that table; the DNA served to infer D and trimming. The sample lists 200,000 to 300,000 clones, approximately 86% occurring once. The data originate from a study of blood T cell repertoires in COVID-19. Study summary: From the United States, Italy and Spain came samples of acute and convalescent COVID-19.

CDR1 SGDLS and CDR2 YYNGEE come from the germline V gene. The CDR3 totals 15 residues. Trimming at V came to 3 bases and at J to 2 bases, leaving 3 bases not matched to a gene. Sequenced material: peripheral blood. The chain is built from TRBV9 and TRBJ2-5, with TRBD2 identical over 11 bases. This sequence was found in a human donor in a cohort sampled during active COVID-19. The CDR3 sequence: CASSGTSGGQETQYF. Here the CDR3 DNA reads TGTGCCAGCAGCGGCACTAGCGGGGGTCAAGAGACCCAGTACTTC. Together with reference TRBV9 and TRBJ2-5, the CDR3 gives the full variable domain: DSGVTQTPKHLITATGQRVTLRCSPRSGDLSVYWYQQSLDQGLQFLIQYYNGEERAKGNILERFSAQQFPDLHSELNLSSLELGDSALYFCASSGTSGGQETQYFGPGTRLLVL.